The next 6 T cell receptor beta chains were all read from a single sample in a study of blood T cell repertoires in COVID-19. Clones were sequenced by immunoSEQ multiplex PCR, and TCRdb holds only the in-frame ones, with some missing. Here the sample spans some 300,000 clones, 88% being singletons. Input material: PBMCs or T cells enriched from blood (not recorded which). The receptors stem from an older woman in a cohort exposed to, infected with or recovered from COVID-19 (not recorded which).

This sequence joins TRBV28 and TRBJ1-2; 7 bases are shared with TRBD1. CDR1 is MDHEN and CDR2 is SYDVKM in the germline V gene. There are 14 residues in the CDR3. V shed 3 bases, J shed 4 bases, and the junction held 5 bases outside the gene matches. CDR3 DNA sequence: TGTGCCAGCAGTTTTGACAGGGAACTCTATGGCTACACCTTC. It translates to CASSFDRELYGYTF.

V and J are TRBV11-2 and TRBJ1-6; 7 bases are a match to TRBD1. The trim removed 5 bases at V and 10 bases at J, leaving 8 bases unmatched. The CDR3 totals 14 residues. The germline V gene has CDR1 SGHAT and CDR2 FQNNGV. The CDR3 DNA reads as TGTGCCAGCAGCCATGACAGGGTGAAATCACCCCTCCACTTT. Translating it yields CASSHDRVKSPLHF.

This chain links TRBV5-4 with TRBJ2-5; tentatively, D is TRBD1 (6 bases). CDR1 SGHNT and CDR2 YYREEE come from the germline V gene (reference sequence). The CDR3 loop spans 14 amino acids. Deletions cut 0 bases from V and 5 bases from J, with 11 bases between. The CDR3 DNA reads TGTGCCAGCAGCTTGGCAGGGGTACGGGAGACCCAGTACTTC. It encodes CASSLAGVRETQYF. The full variable domain, in which reference TRBV5-4 and TRBJ2-5 provide the parts outside the CDR3, is ETGVTQSPTHLIKTRGQQVTLRCSSQSGHNTVSWYQQALGQGPQFIFQYYREEENGRGNFPPRFSGLQFPNYSSELNVNALELDDSALYLCASSLAGVRETQYFGPGTRLLVL.

As regards this clone: Other DNA sequences within the sample encode an identical CDR3. The DNA for the CDR3 is TGTGCCAGCAGCCCCTCTAGCACAGATACGCAGTATTTT. This gives the protein CASSPSSTDTQYF. The chain carries TRBV7-3 and TRBJ2-3, with D hard to call. Trimming cost V 5 bases and J 0 bases, with 6 bases left between them. The CDR3 loop spans 13 amino acids. Germline CDR1 reads SGHTA; CDR2 reads FQGTGA.

V gene TRBV5-1 combines with J gene TRBJ1-1; D may be TRBD1 (6 bases). The CDR3 is made up of 16 amino acids. V was shortened by 2 bases and J by 1 base, with 15 bases between the two germline ends. Per germline, CDR1 SGHRS and CDR2 YFSETQ. In DNA form, the CDR3 reads TGCGCCAGCAGCTTAGGGAGGGGGATACGGAACACTGAAGCTTTCTTT. Amino acid sequence: CASSLGRGIRNTEAFF.

The rearrangement uses TRBV18 and TRBJ2-1; TRBD1 matches at 10 bases. The CDR3 length is 14 residues. CDR1 is KGHSH, CDR2 LQKENI, per germline. The V segment lost 3 bases and the J segment 7 bases; nucleotides outside the gene matches: 3. The CDR3 nucleotides read TGTGCCAGCTCACCCGGGACAGGGGAAAATGAGCAGTTCTTC. Protein sequence: CASSPGTGENEQFF.